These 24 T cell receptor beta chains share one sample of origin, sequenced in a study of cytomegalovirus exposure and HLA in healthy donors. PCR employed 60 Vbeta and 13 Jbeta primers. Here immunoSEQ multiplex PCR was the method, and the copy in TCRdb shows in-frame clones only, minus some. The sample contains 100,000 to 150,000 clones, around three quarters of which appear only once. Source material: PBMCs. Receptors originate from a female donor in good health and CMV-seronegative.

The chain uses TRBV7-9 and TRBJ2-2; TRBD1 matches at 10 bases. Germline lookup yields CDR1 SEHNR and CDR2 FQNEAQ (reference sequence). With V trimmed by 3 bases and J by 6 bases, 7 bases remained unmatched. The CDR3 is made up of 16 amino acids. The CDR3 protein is CASSFGTGVMAGELFF. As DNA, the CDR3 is TGTGCCAGCAGCTTCGGGACAGGGGTTATGGCCGGGGAGCTGTTTTTT.

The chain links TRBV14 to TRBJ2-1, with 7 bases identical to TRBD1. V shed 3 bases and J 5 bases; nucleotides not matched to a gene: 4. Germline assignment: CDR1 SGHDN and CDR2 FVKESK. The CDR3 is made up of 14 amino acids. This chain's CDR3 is CASSQQTGNNEQFF. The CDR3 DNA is TGTGCCAGCAGCCAGCAGACAGGGAACAATGAGCAGTTCTTC.

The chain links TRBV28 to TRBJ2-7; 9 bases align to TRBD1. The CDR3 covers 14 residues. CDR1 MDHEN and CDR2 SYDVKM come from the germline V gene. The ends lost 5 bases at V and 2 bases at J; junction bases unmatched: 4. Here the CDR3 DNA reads TGTGCCAGCAGTCTCCGGGACAGGGCCTACGAGCAGTACTTC. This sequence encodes CASSLRDRAYEQYF.

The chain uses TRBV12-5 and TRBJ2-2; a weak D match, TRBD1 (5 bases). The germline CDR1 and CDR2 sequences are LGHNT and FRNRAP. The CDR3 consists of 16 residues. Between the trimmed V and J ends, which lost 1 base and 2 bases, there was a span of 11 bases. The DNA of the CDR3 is TGTGCTAGTGGTTTGGGCGCAGGGTACAACACCGGGGAGCTGTTTTTT. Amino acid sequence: CASGLGAGYNTGELFF.

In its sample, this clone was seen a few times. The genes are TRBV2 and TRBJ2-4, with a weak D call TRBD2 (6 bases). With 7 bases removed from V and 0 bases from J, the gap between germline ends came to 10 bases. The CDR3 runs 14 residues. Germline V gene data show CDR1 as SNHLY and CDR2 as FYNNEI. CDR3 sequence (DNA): TGTGCCAGCATGAGGGGACTAGCCAAAAACATTCAGTACTTC. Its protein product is CASMRGLAKNIQYF.

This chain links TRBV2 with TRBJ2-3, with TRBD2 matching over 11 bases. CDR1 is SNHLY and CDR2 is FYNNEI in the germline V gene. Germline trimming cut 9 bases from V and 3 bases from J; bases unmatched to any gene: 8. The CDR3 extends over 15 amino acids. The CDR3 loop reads CARVAGGPGTDTQYF. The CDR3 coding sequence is TGTGCCAGGGTAGCGGGAGGGCCTGGGACAGATACGCAGTATTTT.

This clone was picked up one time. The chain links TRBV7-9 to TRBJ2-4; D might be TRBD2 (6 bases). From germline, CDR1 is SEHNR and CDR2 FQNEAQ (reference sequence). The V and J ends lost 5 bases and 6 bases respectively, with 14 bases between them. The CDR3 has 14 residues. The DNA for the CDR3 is TGTGCCAGCAGCCCCGTGGGGGGAGGAAACATTCAGTACTTC. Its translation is CASSPVGGGNIQYF.

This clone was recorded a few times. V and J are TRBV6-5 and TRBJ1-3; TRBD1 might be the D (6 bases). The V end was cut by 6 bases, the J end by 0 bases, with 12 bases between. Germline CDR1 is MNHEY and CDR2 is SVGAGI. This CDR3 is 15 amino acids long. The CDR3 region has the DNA TGTGCCAGCAGCAAACAGGGCTTCTCTGGAAACACCATATATTTT. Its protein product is CASSKQGFSGNTIYF.

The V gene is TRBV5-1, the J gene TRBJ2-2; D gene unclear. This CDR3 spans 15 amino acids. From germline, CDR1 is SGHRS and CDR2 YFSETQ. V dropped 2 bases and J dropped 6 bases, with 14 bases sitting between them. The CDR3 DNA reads TGCGCCAGCAGCTTCGCAACATTATCCGCCGGGGAGCTGTTTTTT. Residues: CASSFATLSAGELFF.

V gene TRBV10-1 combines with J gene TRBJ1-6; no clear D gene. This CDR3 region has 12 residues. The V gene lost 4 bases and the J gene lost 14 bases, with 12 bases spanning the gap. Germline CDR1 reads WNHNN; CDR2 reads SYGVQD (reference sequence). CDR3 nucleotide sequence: TGCGCCAGCAGTGGCACGGGATTCACCCTCCACTTT. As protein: CASSGTGFTLHF.

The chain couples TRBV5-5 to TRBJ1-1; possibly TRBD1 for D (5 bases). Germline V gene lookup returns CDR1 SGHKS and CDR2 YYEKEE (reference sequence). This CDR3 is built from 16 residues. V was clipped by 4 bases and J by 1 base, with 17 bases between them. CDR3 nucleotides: TGTGCCAGCAGCCTGACAGTTGGCGGCGCGAACACTGAAGCTTTCTTT. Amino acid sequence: CASSLTVGGANTEAFF.

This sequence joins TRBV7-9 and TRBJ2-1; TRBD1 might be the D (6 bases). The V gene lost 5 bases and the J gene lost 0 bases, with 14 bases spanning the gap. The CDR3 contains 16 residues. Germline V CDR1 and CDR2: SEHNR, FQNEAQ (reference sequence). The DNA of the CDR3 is TGTGCCAGCAGCCCGGGACACTCGAGCTCCTACAATGAGCAGTTCTTC. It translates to CASSPGHSSSYNEQFF.

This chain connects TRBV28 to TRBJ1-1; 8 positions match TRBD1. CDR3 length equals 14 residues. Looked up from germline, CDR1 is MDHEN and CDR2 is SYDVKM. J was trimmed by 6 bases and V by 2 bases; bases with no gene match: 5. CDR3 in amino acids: CASSLSQGAAEAFF. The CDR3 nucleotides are TGTGCCAGCAGTTTAAGCCAGGGGGCCGCTGAAGCTTTCTTT.

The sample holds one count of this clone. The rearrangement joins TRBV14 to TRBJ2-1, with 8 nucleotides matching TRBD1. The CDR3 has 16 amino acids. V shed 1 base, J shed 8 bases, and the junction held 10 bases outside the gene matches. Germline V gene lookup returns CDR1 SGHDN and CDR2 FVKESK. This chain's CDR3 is CASSQAPQGAVDEQFF. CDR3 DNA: TGTGCCAGCAGCCAAGCCCCGCAGGGGGCGGTGGATGAGCAGTTCTTC.

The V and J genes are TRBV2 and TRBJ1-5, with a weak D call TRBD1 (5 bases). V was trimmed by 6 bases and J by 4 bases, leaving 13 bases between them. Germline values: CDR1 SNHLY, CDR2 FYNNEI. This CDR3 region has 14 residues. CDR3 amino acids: CASSPRVLNQPQHF. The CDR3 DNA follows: TGTGCCAGCAGCCCCAGGGTTTTGAATCAGCCCCAGCATTTT. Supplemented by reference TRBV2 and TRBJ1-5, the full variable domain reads EPEVTQTPSHQVTQMGQEVILRCVPISNHLYFYWYRQILGQKVEFLVSFYNNEISEKSEIFDDQFSVERPDGSNFTLKIRSTKLEDSAMYFCASSPRVLNQPQHFGDGTRLSIL.

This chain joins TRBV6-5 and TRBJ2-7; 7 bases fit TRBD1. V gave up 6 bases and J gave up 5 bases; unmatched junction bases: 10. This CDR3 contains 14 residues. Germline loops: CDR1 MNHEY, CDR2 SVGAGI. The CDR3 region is CASSKNRGRNEQYF. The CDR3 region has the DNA TGTGCCAGCAGCAAAAACAGGGGTCGGAACGAGCAGTACTTC.

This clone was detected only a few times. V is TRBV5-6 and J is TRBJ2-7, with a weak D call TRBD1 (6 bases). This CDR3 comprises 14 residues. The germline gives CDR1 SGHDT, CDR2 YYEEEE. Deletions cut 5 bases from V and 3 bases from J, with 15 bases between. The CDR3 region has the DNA TGTGCCAGCAGTTTATCCGGGACATTCTACGAGCAGTACTTC. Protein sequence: CASSLSGTFYEQYF. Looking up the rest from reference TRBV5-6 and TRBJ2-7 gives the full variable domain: DAGVTQSPTHLIKTRGQQVTLRCSPKSGHDTVSWYQQALGQGPQFIFQYYEEEERQRGNFPDRFSGHQFPNYSSELNVNALLLGDSALYLCASSLSGTFYEQYFGPGTRLTVT.

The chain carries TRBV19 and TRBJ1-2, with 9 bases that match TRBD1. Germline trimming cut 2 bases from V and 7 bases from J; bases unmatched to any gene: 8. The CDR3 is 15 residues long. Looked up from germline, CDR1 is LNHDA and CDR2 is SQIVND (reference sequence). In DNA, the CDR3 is TGTGCCAGTAGTATACCCGGACAGGGGCGCGGTGGCTACACCTTC. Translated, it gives CASSIPGQGRGGYTF.

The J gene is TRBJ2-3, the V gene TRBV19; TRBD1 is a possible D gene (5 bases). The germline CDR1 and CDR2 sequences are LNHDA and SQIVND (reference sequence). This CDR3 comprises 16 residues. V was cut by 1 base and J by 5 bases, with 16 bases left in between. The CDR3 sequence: CASSIGRGLGVDTQYF. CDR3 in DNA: TGTGCCAGTAGTATAGGAAGGGGCTTGGGTGTAGATACGCAGTATTTT. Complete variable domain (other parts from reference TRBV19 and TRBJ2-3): DGGITQSPKYLFRKEGQNVTLSCEQNLNHDAMYWYRQDPGQGLRLIYYSQIVNDFQKGDIAEGYSVSREKKESFPLTVTSAQKNPTAFYLCASSIGRGLGVDTQYFGPGTRLTVL.

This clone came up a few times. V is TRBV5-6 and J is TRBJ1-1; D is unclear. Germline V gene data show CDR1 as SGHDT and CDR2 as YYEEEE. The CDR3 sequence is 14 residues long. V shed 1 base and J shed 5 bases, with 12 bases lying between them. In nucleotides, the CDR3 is TGTGCCAGCAGCTTGTTAAGCGGAGGGACTGAAGCTTTCTTT. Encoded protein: CASSLLSGGTEAFF.

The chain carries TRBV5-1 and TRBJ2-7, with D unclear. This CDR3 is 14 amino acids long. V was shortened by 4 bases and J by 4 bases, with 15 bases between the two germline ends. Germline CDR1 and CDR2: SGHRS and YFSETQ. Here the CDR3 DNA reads TGCGCCAGCAGCCCCCGCCCGGTTCTGTACGAGCAGTACTTC. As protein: CASSPRPVLYEQYF.

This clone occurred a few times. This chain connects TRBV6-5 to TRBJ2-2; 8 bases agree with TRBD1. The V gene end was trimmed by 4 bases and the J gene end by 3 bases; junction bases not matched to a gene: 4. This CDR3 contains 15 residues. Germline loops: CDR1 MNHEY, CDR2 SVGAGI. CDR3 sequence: CASSWGQAHTGELFF. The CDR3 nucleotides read TGTGCCAGCAGTTGGGGACAGGCCCACACCGGGGAGCTGTTTTTT.

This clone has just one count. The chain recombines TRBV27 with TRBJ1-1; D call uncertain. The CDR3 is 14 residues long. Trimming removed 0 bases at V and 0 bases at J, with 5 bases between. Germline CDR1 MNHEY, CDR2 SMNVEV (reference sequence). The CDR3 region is CASSLSTVNTEAFF. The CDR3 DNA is TGTGCCAGCAGTTTATCTACGGTGAACACTGAAGCTTTCTTT.

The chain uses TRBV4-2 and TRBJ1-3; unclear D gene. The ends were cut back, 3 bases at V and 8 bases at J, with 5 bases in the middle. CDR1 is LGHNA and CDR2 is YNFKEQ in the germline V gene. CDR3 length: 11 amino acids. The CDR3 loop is CASSQRDTIYF. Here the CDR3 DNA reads TGTGCCAGCAGCCAGCGGGACACCATATATTTT.